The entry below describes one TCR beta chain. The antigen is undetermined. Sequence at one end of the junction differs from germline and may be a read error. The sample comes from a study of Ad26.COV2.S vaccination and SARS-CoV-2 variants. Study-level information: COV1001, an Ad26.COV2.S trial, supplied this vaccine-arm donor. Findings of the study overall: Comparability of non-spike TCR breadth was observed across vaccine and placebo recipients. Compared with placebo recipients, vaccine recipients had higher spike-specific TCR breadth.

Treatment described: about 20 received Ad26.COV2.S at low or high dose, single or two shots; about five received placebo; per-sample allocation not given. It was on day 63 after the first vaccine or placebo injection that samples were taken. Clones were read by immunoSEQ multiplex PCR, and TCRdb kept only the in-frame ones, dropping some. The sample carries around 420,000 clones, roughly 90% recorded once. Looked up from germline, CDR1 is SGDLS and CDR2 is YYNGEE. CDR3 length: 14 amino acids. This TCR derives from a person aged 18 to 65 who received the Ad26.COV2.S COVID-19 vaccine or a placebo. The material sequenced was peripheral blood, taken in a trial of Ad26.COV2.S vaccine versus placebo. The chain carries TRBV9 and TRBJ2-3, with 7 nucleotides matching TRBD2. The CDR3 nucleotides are TGTGCCAGCACCGTAGGTGGTAGCGGGGATACGCAGTATTTT. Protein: CASTVGGSGDTQYF. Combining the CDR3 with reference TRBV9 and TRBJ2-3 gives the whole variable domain DSGVTQTPKHLITATGQRVTLRCSPRSGDLSVYWYQQSLDQGLQFLIQYYNGEERAKGNILERFSAQQFPDLHSELNLSSLELGDSALYFCASTVGGSGDTQYFGPGTRLTVL.